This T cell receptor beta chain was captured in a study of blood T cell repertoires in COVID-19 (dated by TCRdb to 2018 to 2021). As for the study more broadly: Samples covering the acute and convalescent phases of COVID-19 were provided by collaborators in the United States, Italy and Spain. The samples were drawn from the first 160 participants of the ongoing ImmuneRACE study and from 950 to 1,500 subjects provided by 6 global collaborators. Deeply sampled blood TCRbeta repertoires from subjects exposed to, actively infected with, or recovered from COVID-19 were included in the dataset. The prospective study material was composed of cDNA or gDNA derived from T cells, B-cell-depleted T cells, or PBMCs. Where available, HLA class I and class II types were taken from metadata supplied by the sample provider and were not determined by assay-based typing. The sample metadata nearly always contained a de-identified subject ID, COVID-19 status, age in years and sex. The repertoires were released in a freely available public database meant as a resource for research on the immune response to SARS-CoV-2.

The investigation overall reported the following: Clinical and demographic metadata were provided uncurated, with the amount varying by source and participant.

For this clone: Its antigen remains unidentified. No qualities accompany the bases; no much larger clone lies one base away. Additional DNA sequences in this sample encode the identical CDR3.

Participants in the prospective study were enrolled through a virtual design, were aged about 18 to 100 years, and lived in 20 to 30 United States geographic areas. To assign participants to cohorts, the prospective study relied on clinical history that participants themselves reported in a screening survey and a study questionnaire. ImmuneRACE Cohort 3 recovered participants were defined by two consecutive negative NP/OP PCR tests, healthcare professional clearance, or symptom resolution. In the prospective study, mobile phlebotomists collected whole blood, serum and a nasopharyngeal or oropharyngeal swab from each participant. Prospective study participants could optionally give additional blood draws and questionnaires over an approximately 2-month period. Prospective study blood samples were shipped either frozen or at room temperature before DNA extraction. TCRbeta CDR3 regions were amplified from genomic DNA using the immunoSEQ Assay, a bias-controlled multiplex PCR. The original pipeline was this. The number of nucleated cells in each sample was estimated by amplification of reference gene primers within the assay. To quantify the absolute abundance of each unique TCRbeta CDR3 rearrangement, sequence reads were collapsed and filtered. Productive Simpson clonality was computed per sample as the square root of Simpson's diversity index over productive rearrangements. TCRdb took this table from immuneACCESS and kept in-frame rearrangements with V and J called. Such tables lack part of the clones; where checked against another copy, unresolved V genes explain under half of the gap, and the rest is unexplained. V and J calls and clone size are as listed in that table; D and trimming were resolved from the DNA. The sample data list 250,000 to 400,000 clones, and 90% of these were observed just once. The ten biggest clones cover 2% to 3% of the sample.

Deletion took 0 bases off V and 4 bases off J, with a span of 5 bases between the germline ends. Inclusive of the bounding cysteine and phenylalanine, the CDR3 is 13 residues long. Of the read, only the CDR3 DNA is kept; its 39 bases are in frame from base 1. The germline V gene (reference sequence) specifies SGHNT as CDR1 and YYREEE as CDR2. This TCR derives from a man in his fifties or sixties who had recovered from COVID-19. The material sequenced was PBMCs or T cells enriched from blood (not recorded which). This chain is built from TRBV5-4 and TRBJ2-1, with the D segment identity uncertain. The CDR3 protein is CASSLALYNEQFF. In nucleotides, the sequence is TGTGCCAGCAGCTTGGCCCTTTACAATGAGCAGTTCTTC.